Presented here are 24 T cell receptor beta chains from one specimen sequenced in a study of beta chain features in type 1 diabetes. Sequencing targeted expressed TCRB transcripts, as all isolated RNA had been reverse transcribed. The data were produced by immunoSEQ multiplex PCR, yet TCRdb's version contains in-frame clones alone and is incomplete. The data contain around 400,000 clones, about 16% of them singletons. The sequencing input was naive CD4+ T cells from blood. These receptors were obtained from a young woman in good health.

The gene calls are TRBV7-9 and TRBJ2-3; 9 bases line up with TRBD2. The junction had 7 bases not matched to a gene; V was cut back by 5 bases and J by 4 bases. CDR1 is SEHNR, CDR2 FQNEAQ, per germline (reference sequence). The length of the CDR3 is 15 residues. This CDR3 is CASSLGREGSDTQYF. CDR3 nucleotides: TGTGCCAGCAGCCTTGGGCGGGAGGGCTCAGATACGCAGTATTTT.

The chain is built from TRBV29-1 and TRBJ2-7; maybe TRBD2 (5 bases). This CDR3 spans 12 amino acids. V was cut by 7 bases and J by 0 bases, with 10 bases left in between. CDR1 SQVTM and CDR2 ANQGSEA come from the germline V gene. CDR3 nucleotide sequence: TGCAGCGGGGGAGAGGGCTCCTACGAGCAGTACTTC. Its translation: CSGGEGSYEQYF.

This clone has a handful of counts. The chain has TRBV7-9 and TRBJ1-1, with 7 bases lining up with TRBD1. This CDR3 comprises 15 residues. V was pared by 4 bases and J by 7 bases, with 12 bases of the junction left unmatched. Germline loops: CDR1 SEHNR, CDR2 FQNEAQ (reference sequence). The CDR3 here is CASSSGWDREFEAFF. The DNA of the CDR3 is TGTGCCAGCAGCTCGGGGTGGGACAGAGAGTTTGAAGCTTTCTTT. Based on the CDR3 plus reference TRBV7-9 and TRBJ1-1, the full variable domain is DTGVSQNPRHKITKRGQNVTFRCDPISEHNRLYWYRQTLGQGPEFLTYFQNEAQLEKSRLLSDRFSAERPKGSFSTLEIQRTEQGDSAMYLCASSSGWDREFEAFFGQGTRLTVV.

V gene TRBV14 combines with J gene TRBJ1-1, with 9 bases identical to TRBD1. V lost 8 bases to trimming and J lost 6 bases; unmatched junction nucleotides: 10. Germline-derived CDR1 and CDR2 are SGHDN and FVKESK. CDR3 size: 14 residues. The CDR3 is CASGSQGQGAEAFF. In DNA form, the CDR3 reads TGTGCCAGCGGAAGCCAGGGACAGGGCGCTGAAGCTTTCTTT.

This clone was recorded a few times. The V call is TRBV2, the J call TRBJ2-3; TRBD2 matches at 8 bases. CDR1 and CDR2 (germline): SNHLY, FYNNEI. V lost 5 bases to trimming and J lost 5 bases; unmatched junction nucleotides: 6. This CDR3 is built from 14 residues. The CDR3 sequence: CASSWSGRGDTQYF. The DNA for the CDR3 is TGTGCCAGCAGTTGGAGCGGGAGAGGAGATACGCAGTATTTT.

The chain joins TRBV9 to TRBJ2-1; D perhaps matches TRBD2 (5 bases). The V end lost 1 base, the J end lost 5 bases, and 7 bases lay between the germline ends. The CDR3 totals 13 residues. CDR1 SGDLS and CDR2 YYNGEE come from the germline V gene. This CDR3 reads CASSVNGNNEQFF. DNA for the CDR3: TGTGCCAGCAGCGTAAACGGGAACAATGAGCAGTTCTTC.

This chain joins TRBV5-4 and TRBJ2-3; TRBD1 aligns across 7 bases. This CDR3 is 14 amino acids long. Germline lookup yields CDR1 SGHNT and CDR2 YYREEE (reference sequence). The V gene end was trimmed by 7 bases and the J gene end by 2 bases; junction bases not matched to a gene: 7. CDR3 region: CASGRQGPTDTQYF. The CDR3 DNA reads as TGTGCCAGCGGAAGACAGGGTCCCACAGATACGCAGTATTTT.

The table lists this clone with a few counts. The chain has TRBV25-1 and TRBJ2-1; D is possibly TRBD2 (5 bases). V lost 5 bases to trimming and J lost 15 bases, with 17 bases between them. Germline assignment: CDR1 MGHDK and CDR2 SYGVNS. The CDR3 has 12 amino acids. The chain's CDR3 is CASSQNLASWFF. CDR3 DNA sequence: TGTGCCAGCAGTCAAAATTTAGCGTCGTGGTTCTTC.

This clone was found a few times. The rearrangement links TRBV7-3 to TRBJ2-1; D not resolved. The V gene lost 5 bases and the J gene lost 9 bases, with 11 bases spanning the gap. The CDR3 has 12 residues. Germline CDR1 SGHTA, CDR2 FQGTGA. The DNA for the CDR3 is TGTGCCAGCAGCCCTCCCGTCGGTGAGCAGTTCTTC. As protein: CASSPPVGEQFF.

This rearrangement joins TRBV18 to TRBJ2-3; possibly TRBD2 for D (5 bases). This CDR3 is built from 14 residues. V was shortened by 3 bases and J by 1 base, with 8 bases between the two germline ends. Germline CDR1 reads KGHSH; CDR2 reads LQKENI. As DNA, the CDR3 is TGTGCCAGCTCACCCGTGGAGGGCACAGATACGCAGTATTTT. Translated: CASSPVEGTDTQYF.

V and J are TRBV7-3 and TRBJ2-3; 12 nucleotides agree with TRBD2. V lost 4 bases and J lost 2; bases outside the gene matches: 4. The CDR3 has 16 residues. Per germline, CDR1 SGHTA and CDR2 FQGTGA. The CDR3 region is CASSSRLAGDTDTQYF. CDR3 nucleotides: TGTGCCAGCAGCTCACGACTAGCGGGAGACACAGATACGCAGTATTTT.

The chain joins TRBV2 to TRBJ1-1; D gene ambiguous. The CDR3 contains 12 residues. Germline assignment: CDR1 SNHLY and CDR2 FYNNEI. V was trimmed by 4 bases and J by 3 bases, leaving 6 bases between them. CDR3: CASSARDTEAFF. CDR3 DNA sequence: TGTGCCAGCAGTGCGAGGGACACTGAAGCTTTCTTT.

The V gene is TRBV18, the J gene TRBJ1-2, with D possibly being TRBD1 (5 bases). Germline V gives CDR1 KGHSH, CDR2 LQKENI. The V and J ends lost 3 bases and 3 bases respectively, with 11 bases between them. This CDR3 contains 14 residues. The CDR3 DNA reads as TGTGCCAGCTCACCCCCTCAGGGCTACTATGGCTACACCTTC. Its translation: CASSPPQGYYGYTF.

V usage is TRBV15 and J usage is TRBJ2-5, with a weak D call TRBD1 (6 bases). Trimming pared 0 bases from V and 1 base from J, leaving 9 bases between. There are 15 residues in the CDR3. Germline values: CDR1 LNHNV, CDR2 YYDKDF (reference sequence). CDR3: CATSRDQGIQETQYF. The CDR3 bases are TGTGCCACCAGCAGAGATCAGGGGATCCAAGAGACCCAGTACTTC.

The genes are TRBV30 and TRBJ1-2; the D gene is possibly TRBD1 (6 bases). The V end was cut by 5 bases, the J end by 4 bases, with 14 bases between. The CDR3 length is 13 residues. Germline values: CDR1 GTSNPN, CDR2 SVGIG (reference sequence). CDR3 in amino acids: CAWGGQGFYGYTF. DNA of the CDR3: TGTGCCTGGGGGGGCCAGGGTTTCTATGGCTACACCTTC.

This CDR3 reads CASSWRQGSGNTIYF. The DNA of the CDR3 is TGTGCCAGCAGCTGGAGACAGGGATCTGGAAACACCATATATTTT. This chain uses TRBV5-6 with TRBJ1-3; 7 nucleotides align to TRBD1. Germline trimming cut 3 bases from V and 1 base from J; bases unmatched to any gene: 4. The V gene's germline CDR1 is SGHDT and CDR2 YYEEEE. The CDR3 length is 15 residues.

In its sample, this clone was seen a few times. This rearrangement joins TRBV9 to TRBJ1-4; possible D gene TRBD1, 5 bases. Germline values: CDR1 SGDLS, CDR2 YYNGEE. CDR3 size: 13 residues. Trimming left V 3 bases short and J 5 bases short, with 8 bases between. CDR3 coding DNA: TGTGCCAGCAGCGATGGGGGGAATGAAAAACTGTTTTTT. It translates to CASSDGGNEKLFF.

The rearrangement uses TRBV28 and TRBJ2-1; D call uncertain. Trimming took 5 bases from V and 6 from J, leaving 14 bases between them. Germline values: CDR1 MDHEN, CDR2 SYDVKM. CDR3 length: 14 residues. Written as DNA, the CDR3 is TGTGCCAGCAGTCCCGGAGTGTTGGGCAATGAGCAGTTCTTC. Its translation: CASSPGVLGNEQFF. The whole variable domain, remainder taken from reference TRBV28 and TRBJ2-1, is DVKVTQSSRYLVKRTGEKVFLECVQDMDHENMFWYRQDPGLGLRLIYFSYDVKMKEKGDIPEGYSVSREKKERFSLILESASTNQTSMYLCASSPGVLGNEQFFGPGTRLTVL.

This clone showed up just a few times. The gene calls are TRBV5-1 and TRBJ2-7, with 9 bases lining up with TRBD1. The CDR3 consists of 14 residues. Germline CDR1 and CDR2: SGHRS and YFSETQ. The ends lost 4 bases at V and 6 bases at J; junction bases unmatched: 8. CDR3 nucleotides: TGCGCCAGCAGCGCCGGGACAGGGCCTACCGAGCAGTACTTC. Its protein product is CASSAGTGPTEQYF.

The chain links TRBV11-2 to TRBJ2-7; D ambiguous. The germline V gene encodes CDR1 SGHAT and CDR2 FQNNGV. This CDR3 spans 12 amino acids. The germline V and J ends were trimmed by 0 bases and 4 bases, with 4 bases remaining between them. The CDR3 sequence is CASSLDRYEQYF. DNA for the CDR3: TGTGCCAGCAGCTTAGATCGGTACGAGCAGTACTTC.

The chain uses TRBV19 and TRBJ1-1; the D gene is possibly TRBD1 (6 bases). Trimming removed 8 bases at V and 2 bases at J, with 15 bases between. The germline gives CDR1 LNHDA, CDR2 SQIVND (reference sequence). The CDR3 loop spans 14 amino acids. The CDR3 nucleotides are TGTGCCAGTCCCCCACCCGGGACAAACACTGAAGCTTTCTTT. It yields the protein CASPPPGTNTEAFF.

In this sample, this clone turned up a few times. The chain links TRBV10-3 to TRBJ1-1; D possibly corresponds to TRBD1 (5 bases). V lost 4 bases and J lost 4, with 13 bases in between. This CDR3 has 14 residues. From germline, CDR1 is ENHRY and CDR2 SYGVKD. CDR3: CAISVAQETTEAFF. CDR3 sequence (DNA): TGTGCCATCAGTGTGGCACAGGAGACCACTGAAGCTTTCTTT.

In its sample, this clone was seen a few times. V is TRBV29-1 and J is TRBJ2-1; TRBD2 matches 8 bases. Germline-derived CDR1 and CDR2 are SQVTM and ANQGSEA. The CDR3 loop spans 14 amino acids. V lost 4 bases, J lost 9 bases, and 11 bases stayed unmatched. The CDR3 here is CSVAASGRNGEQFF. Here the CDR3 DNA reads TGCAGCGTTGCGGCTAGCGGGCGAAATGGTGAGCAGTTCTTC.

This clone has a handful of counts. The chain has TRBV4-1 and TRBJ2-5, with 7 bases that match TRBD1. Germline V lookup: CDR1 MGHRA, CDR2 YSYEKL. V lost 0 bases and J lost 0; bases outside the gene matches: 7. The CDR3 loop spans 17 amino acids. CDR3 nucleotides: TGCGCCAGCAGCCAAGACGGAAGGACAGGTAACCAAGAGACCCAGTACTTC. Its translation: CASSQDGRTGNQETQYF.